This entry lists 14 T cell receptor beta chains sequenced from one sample in a study of T cells of healthy individuals. TCRdb recomputed calls from the 5' RACE reads with MiXCR, one row per CDR3 protein. The sample has tens of thousands of distinct CDR3 sequences; roughly 15% are singletons. The receptors come from a human donor in good health.

The chain carries TRBV20-1 and TRBJ2-3, with 10 nucleotides matching TRBD2. The germline V gene has CDR1 DFQATT and CDR2 SNEGSKA (reference sequence). The CDR3 extends over 16 amino acids. Trimming took 6 bases from V and 2 from J; bases not matched to a gene: 11. The CDR3 nucleotides read TGCAGTGCCGAATTCGCTAGCGGGAGCCCCACAGATACGCAGTATTTT. It specifies CSAEFASGSPTDTQYF.

The chain uses TRBV7-9 and TRBJ1-1; D unclear. The CDR3 has 10 residues. Germline V gives CDR1 SEHNR, CDR2 FQNEAQ (reference sequence). The V and J ends lost 3 bases and 6 bases respectively, with 2 bases between them. CDR3 bases: TGTGCCAGCAGCTTTCCTGAAGCTTTCTTT. This encodes CASSFPEAFF. Complete variable domain (other parts from reference TRBV7-9 and TRBJ1-1): DTGVSQNPRHKITKRGQNVTFRCDPISEHNRLYWYRQTLGQGPEFLTYFQNEAQLEKSRLLSDRFSAERPKGSFSTLEIQRTEQGDSAMYLCASSFPEAFFGQGTRLTVV.

This clonotype appeared many times. The chain has TRBV9 and TRBJ2-5; D is undetermined. The V end lost 3 bases, the J end lost 0 bases, and 12 bases lay between the germline ends. The CDR3 has 15 amino acids. Germline CDR1 reads SGDLS; CDR2 reads YYNGEE. The CDR3 here is CASSAPPRHQETQYF. CDR3 DNA: TGTGCCAGCAGCGCTCCCCCAAGACACCAAGAGACCCAGTACTTC.

This clonotype was observed a few times. The genes are TRBV27 and TRBJ1-1; tentative D call: TRBD1 (5 bases). Trimming stripped 6 bases from V and 5 bases from J, with 16 bases between. The CDR3 is 14 amino acids. The germline CDR1 and CDR2 sequences are MNHEY and SMNVEV (reference sequence). The CDR3 coding sequence is TGTGCCAGCAGCTCAGGGTTACTGGGGACTGAAGCTTTCTTT. It translates to CASSSGLLGTEAFF.

The rearrangement uses TRBV5-6 and TRBJ1-4; D is possibly TRBD1 (6 bases). The germline CDR1 and CDR2 sequences are SGHDT and YYEEEE. This CDR3 contains 17 residues. Trimming pared 5 bases from V and 3 bases from J, leaving 20 bases between. The CDR3 loop reads CASSNQVRGAANEKLFF. The DNA of the CDR3 is TGTGCCAGCAGTAACCAGGTTCGGGGGGCAGCTAATGAAAAACTGTTTTTT.

This clonotype was seen ten or more times. The CDR3 reads CSARPPGDIYGYTF. CDR3 DNA: TGCAGTGCTCGTCCCCCAGGGGACATCTATGGCTACACCTTC. This chain uses TRBV20-1 with TRBJ1-2; tentatively, D is TRBD1 (6 bases). Trimming removed 5 bases at V and 4 bases at J, with 17 bases between. The CDR3 extends over 14 amino acids. CDR1 is DFQATT, CDR2 SNEGSKA, per germline (reference sequence).

This clonotype has only a few counts. Possible read error: a much larger clone is one base away. This rearrangement joins TRBV7-2 to TRBJ1-2; D may be TRBD1 (5 bases). The CDR3 has 11 residues. The V gene's germline CDR1 is SGHTA and CDR2 FQGNSA. DNA for the CDR3: TGTGTCACCTCAGGGAGGGGTGGCTACACCTTC. This gives the protein CVTSGRGGYTF.

This clonotype has ten or more counts. The genes are TRBV4-3 and TRBJ2-7, with unresolved D. This CDR3 contains 16 residues. CDR1 is LGHNA and CDR2 is YSLEER in the germline V gene. Trimming left V 0 bases short and J 2 bases short, with 14 bases between. The chain's CDR3 is CASSQDRVLSPYEQYF. The DNA for the CDR3 is TGCGCCAGCAGCCAAGATCGAGTTCTAAGCCCCTACGAGCAGTACTTC.

This clonotype was seen many times. J is TRBJ2-1 and V is TRBV15, with D tentatively TRBD2 (6 bases). This CDR3 has 14 residues. The V end lost 2 bases, the J end lost 6 bases, and 11 bases lay between the germline ends. Germline CDR1 LNHNV, CDR2 YYDKDF (reference sequence). DNA of the CDR3: TGTGCCACCAGCAGATCCGGGACTGTCAATGAGCAGTTCTTC. Translated, it gives CATSRSGTVNEQFF.

Note on this clonotype: Just one base apart from a much larger clone, this may be a read error. The V and J genes are TRBV6-5 and TRBJ2-5; D is ambiguous. CDR1 is MNHEY, CDR2 SVGAGI, per germline. The CDR3 contains 13 residues. Deletions cut 5 bases from V and 3 bases from J, with 10 bases between. The CDR3 nucleotides are TGTGCCAGCAGTATGCTCGGAGAAGAGACCCAGTACTTC. It codes for CASSMLGEETQYF.

The V gene is TRBV29-1, the J gene TRBJ2-1; 11 bases line up with TRBD2. The CDR3 totals 14 residues. The germline gives CDR1 SQVTM, CDR2 ANQGSEA. Trimming at V came to 5 bases and at J to 8 bases, leaving 8 bases not matched to a gene. CDR3 DNA: TGCAGCGTTTCCTATAGCGGGAGGGGGGATGAGCAGTTCTTC. Its protein is CSVSYSGRGDEQFF.

This clonotype occurred many times. V usage is TRBV10-2 and J usage is TRBJ2-3, with D uncertain. Germline CDR1 reads WSHSY; CDR2 reads SAAADI. This CDR3 has 11 residues. Trimming stripped 5 bases from V and 4 bases from J, with 4 bases between. The CDR3 loop is CASSQADTQYF. The CDR3 DNA reads as TGCGCCAGCAGTCAGGCAGATACGCAGTATTTT.

The chain joins TRBV20-1 to TRBJ2-2, with D possibly TRBD2 on 7 matching bases. The CDR3 contains 17 residues. Trimming took off 0 bases at V and 2 bases at J, with 16 bases between the two ends. Germline CDR1 reads DFQATT; CDR2 reads SNEGSKA (reference sequence). The chain's CDR3 is CSARDAWGGGNTGELFF. CDR3 DNA: TGCAGTGCTAGAGATGCATGGGGGGGCGGTAACACCGGGGAGCTGTTTTTT.

This clonotype was recorded at least ten times. The V call is TRBV12-5, the J call TRBJ2-7; no clear D. Trimming cost V 7 bases and J 0 bases, with 16 bases left between them. CDR3 length: 15 residues. Germline-derived CDR1 and CDR2 are LGHNT and FRNRAP. The CDR3 DNA reads as TGTGCTAGTGCTCCTCCCGGCGCGAGCTCCTACGAGCAGTACTTC. Its protein product is CASAPPGASSYEQYF.